The T cell receptor (beta chain) under discussion was sequenced for a study of T cell repertoires in ileal Crohn's disease. There are 13 residues in the CDR3. Per the germline V gene, CDR1 is SGHNT and CDR2 is YENEEA. V lost 6 bases to trimming and J lost 9 bases, with 16 bases between them. Findings and limits, study-wide: Compared with CD4 T cells, sorted CD8 cells carried more expanded clones. All patients with clonality above 26.8% had endoscopic recurrence.

Assay: immunoSEQ multiplex PCR; the TCRdb copy retains only in-frame clones and omits some. This sample has around 8,000 clones; 77% occur once, and the top ten carry more than 7.5%. For this clone: Antigen unknown.

This receptor was obtained from an adult with Crohn's disease. The sample taken for sequencing was ileal tissue. The J gene is TRBJ2-3, the V gene TRBV11-3; D uncertain. Here the CDR3 DNA reads TGTGCCAGCAGTATAACTCAGAGAGGAACGCAGTATTTT. This sequence encodes CASSITQRGTQYF.